The rows below give T cell receptor beta chains drawn from one sample of a study of blood T cell repertoires in COVID-19. Measured with immunoSEQ multiplex PCR; TCRdb has only the in-frame clones, and not every one. The sample lists 250,000 to 350,000 clones, 75% to 90% occurring once. Material for sequencing was peripheral blood. The source is a woman aged 40 to 50 who had recovered from COVID-19. Both conserved end residues are part of each CDR3. Each record gives: D gene, J gene, clone size, V gene, CDR3 protein, CDR3 DNA. D genes are given only for firm matches. For some rows the clone size is stated as once, few or many, or as a class when expanded; others skip it.

NA | TRBJ1-6 | NA | TRBV18 | CASSPRAGNSPLHF | TGTGCCAGCTCACCAAGGGCAGGGAATTCACCCCTCCACTTT
TRBD1 | TRBJ2-7 | NA | TRBV2 | CASSERDRDYEQYF | TGTGCCAGCAGTGAACGGGACAGGGACTACGAGCAGTACTTC
NA | TRBJ2-1 | NA | TRBV19 | CASKDGSSYNEQFF | TGTGCCAGTAAGGACGGGAGCTCCTACAATGAGCAGTTCTTC
TRBD2 | TRBJ2-3 | NA | TRBV27 | CASSFASGITDTQYF | TGTGCCAGCAGTTTTGCTAGCGGGATCACAGATACGCAGTATTTT
NA | TRBJ2-2 | NA | TRBV6-1 | CASSEDRGGKGELFF | TGTGCCAGCAGTGAAGACAGGGGGGGAAAGGGGGAGCTGTTTTTT
NA | TRBJ1-1 | once | TRBV5-1 | CASSPRVRPTEAFF | TGCGCCAGCAGCCCCAGGGTTCGGCCCACTGAAGCTTTCTTT
TRBD1 | TRBJ2-7 | NA | TRBV9 | CASSVGGWDRDYEQYF | TGTGCCAGCAGCGTAGGGGGTTGGGACAGGGACTACGAGCAGTACTTC
NA | TRBJ1-5 | NA | TRBV3-1/TRBV3-2 | CASSQMLGLNQPQHF | TGTGCCAGCAGCCAAATGTTGGGACTCAATCAGCCCCAGCATTTT
TRBD1 | TRBJ2-2 | NA | TRBV16 | CASRDRANTGELFF | TGTGCCAGTCGGGACAGGGCGAACACCGGGGAGCTGTTTTTT
TRBD2 | TRBJ2-3 | NA | TRBV7-2 | CASRKTSGRTDTQYF | TGTGCCAGCAGAAAAACTAGCGGTCGCACAGATACGCAGTATTTT
NA | TRBJ2-3 | NA | TRBV25-1 | CASRSRGDTQYF | TGTGCCAGCAGATCCCGGGGGGATACGCAGTATTTT
TRBD1 | TRBJ2-7 | few | TRBV25-1 | CASSVTGQGRREQYF | TGTGCCAGCAGTGTTACGGGACAGGGACGTCGCGAGCAGTACTTC
NA | TRBJ1-5 | NA | TRBV12-3/TRBV12-4 | CASSPDRNQPQHF | TGTGCCAGCAGTCCGGACAGAAATCAGCCCCAGCATTTT
NA | TRBJ1-2 | NA | TRBV11-2 | CASSVEVETSYGYTF | TGTGCCAGCAGCGTTGAGGTGGAGACTTCCTATGGCTACACCTTC
TRBD1 | TRBJ2-3 | NA | TRBV30 | CAWSWGPGTATDTQYF | TGTGCCTGGAGTTGGGGCCCCGGGACAGCAACAGATACGCAGTATTTT
NA | TRBJ2-1 | NA | TRBV7-2 | CASSLVGQGVHNEQFF | TGTGCCAGCAGCTTAGTTGGGCAGGGTGTCCACAATGAGCAGTTCTTC
NA | TRBJ1-5 | NA | TRBV19 | CASSIGQLSNQPQHF | TGTGCCAGTAGTATAGGACAGCTTAGCAATCAGCCCCAGCATTTT
TRBD2 | TRBJ2-7 | NA | TRBV30 | CAWSQRTSAYEQYF | TGTGCCTGGAGTCAACGGACTAGCGCCTACGAGCAGTACTTC
TRBD2 | TRBJ2-3 | NA | TRBV5-1 | CASSQGTSGMGTDTQYF | TGCGCCAGCAGTCAGGGGACTAGCGGGATGGGCACAGATACGCAGTATTTT
NA | TRBJ2-7 | few | TRBV7-2 | CASSLGALAYEQYF | TGTGCCAGCAGCTTGGGGGCCCTGGCCTACGAGCAGTACTTC
TRBD2 | TRBJ2-3 | NA | TRBV7-3 | CASSLSGLATDTQYF | TGTGCCAGCAGCTTAAGTGGACTAGCGACAGATACGCAGTATTTT
TRBD1 | TRBJ1-3 | NA | TRBV14 | CASSQVGGQRNTIYF | TGTGCCAGCAGCCAAGTGGGGGGACAGAGAAACACCATATATTTT
NA | TRBJ2-6 | NA | TRBV27 | CASSLKGGGSGANVLTF | TGTGCCAGCAGTTTAAAAGGTGGGGGGTCTGGGGCCAACGTCCTGACTTTC
TRBD1 | TRBJ2-2 | NA | TRBV3-1/TRBV3-2 | CASSPGTGLTGELFF | TGTGCCAGCAGTCCCGGGACAGGGCTCACCGGGGAGCTGTTTTTT
TRBD2 | TRBJ2-3 | NA | TRBV27 | CASSRVSGSGTDTQYF | TGTGCCAGCAGTCGTGTTAGCGGGAGTGGAACAGATACGCAGTATTTT
TRBD1 | TRBJ2-7 | NA | TRBV6-5 | CASSKWGQGFNEQYF | TGTGCCAGCAGTAAATGGGGACAGGGGTTCAACGAGCAGTACTTC
NA | TRBJ2-3 | NA | TRBV7-2 | CASSSGTDTQYF | TGTGCCAGCAGCTCGGGTACAGATACGCAGTATTTT
NA | TRBJ1-1 | NA | TRBV2 | CASKQGWATEAFF | TGTGCCAGCAAGCAGGGATGGGCCACTGAAGCTTTCTTT
NA | TRBJ2-7 | NA | TRBV2 | CASRRQGAYEQYF | TGTGCCAGCAGGCGGCAGGGTGCCTACGAGCAGTACTTC
NA | TRBJ1-1 | NA | TRBV9 | CASSVQGGGTEAFF | TGTGCCAGCAGCGTCCAGGGAGGGGGCACTGAAGCTTTCTTT
NA | TRBJ1-5 | NA | TRBV6-5 | CASRDTVDGQPQHF | TGTGCCAGCAGGGACACAGTCGATGGTCAGCCCCAGCATTTT
NA | TRBJ2-1 | NA | TRBV7-6 | CASSPTSEQFF | TGTGCCAGCAGCCCGACTAGTGAGCAGTTCTTC
TRBD2 | TRBJ2-1 | once | TRBV14 | CASSSLAGNHNEQFF | TGTGCCAGCAGCTCCCTAGCGGGGAACCACAATGAGCAGTTCTTC
NA | TRBJ1-2 | NA | TRBV9 | CASSVAQGRGDGYTF | TGTGCCAGCAGCGTAGCTCAGGGCAGGGGAGATGGCTACACCTTC
NA | TRBJ1-1 | NA | TRBV19 | CASSIGTAVQAEAFF | TGTGCCAGTAGTATCGGTACAGCTGTACAAGCTGAAGCTTTCTTT
TRBD1 | TRBJ1-2 | NA | TRBV6-5 | CASSLDRVGYTF | TGTGCCAGCAGTCTCGACAGGGTCGGCTACACCTTC
TRBD2 | TRBJ2-1 | NA | TRBV6-2/TRBV6-3 | CASSTTTKTSGSSDEQFF | TGTGCCAGCAGCACAACCACTAAAACTAGCGGGAGTAGCGATGAGCAGTTCTTC
TRBD1 | TRBJ1-4 | NA | TRBV7-3 | CASSLTLGQGNEKLFF | TGTGCCAGCAGCTTAACGTTGGGACAGGGAAATGAAAAACTGTTTTTT
NA | TRBJ1-1 | NA | TRBV7-6 | CASSVDRLAEAFF | TGTGCCAGCAGCGTTGACAGGCTCGCTGAAGCTTTCTTT
NA | TRBJ2-5 | NA | TRBV11-2 | CASSSGRGYQETQYF | TGTGCCAGCAGCAGTGGACGGGGGTACCAAGAGACCCAGTACTTC
TRBD1 | TRBJ1-6 | NA | TRBV2 | CASSGQGGPLHF | TGTGCCAGCAGTGGACAGGGAGGTCCCCTCCACTTT
NA | TRBJ2-1 | once | TRBV25-1 | CASSELSGVGDNEQFF | TGTGCCAGCAGTGAATTATCGGGAGTGGGAGACAATGAGCAGTTCTTC
TRBD2 | TRBJ2-5 | NA | TRBV4-1 | CASSQGGGLAETQYF | TGCGCCAGCAGCCAAGGTGGGGGACTAGCGGAGACCCAGTACTTC
NA | TRBJ1-5 | NA | TRBV4-1 | CASSQERGRPQHF | TGCGCCAGCAGCCAAGAACGCGGCCGTCCCCAGCATTTT
NA | TRBJ2-4 | once | TRBV2 | CASSELWREAKNIQYF | TGTGCCAGCAGTGAACTCTGGAGGGAGGCCAAAAACATTCAGTACTTC
NA | TRBJ1-1 | once | TRBV2 | CASRGGPTEAFF | TGTGCCAGCAGGGGGGGGCCCACTGAAGCTTTCTTT
NA | TRBJ2-7 | NA | TRBV19 | CASSIGPSETYEQYF | TGTGCCAGTAGTATTGGTCCTAGCGAGACCTACGAGCAGTACTTC
TRBD1 | TRBJ2-1 | NA | TRBV19 | CASSTGRDRAEFF | TGTGCCAGTAGTACTGGGCGGGACAGGGCGGAGTTCTTC
TRBD2 | TRBJ2-5 | NA | TRBV5-4 | CASSLARLAGEETQYF | TGTGCCAGCAGCTTGGCTCGGCTAGCGGGAGAAGAGACCCAGTACTTC
TRBD1 | TRBJ2-3 | NA | TRBV7-8 | CASSLLAGGADTQYF | TGTGCCAGCAGCTTATTGGCAGGGGGCGCGGATACGCAGTATTTT
TRBD2 | TRBJ2-1 | NA | TRBV6-5 | CASFTGTSGNDEQFF | TGTGCCAGCTTCACCGGGACTAGCGGGAACGATGAGCAGTTCTTC
NA | TRBJ1-1 | NA | TRBV21-1 | CASTPGVGAFF | TGTGCCAGCACCCCAGGGGTGGGCGCTTTCTTT
TRBD2 | TRBJ2-3 | once | TRBV3-1/TRBV3-2 | CASTISSGTTDTQYF | TGTGCCAGCACCATATCTAGCGGGACCACAGATACGCAGTATTTT